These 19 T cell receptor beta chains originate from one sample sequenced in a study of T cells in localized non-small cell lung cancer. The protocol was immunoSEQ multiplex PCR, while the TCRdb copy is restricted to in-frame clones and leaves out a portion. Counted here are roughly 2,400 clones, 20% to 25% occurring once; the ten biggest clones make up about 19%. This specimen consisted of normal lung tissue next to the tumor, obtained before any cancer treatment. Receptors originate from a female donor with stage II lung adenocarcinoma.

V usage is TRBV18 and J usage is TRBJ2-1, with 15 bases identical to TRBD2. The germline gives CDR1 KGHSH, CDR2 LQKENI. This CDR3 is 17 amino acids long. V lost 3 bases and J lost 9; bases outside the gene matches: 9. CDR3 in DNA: TGTGCCAGCTCACCCGGACTAGCGGGGGGGCTCGGGATTGAGCAGTTCTTC. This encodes CASSPGLAGGLGIEQFF.

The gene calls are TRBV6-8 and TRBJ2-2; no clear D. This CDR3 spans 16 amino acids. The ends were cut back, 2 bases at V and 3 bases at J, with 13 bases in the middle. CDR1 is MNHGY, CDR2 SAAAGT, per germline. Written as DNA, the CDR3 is TGTGCCAGCAGTTACCGGCAGCTCGCGGACACCGGGGAGCTGTTTTTT. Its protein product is CASSYRQLADTGELFF.

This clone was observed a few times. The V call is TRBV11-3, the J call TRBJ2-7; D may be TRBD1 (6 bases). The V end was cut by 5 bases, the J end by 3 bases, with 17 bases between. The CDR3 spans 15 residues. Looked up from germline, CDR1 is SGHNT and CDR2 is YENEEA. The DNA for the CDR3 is TGTGCCAGCAGCGTGGACAGCCCGCCCTACTACGAGCAGTACTTC. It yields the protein CASSVDSPPYYEQYF.

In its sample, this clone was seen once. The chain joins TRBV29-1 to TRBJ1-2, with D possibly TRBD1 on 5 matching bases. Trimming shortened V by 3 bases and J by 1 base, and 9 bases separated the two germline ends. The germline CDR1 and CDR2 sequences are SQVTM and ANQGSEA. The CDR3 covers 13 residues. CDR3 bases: TGCAGCGTTGAGGGACGTTTTAACTATGGCTACACCTTC. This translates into CSVEGRFNYGYTF.

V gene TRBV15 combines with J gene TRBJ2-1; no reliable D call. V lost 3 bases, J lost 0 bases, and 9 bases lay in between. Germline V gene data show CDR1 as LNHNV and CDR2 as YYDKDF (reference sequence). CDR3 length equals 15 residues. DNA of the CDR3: TGTGCCACCAGCAGTGGACGAGACTCCTACAATGAGCAGTTCTTC. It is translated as CATSSGRDSYNEQFF.

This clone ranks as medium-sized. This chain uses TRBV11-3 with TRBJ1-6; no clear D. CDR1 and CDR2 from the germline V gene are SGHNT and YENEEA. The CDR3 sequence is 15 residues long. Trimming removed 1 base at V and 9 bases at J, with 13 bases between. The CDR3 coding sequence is TGTGCCAGCAGCTTAGGTTCCGAGAGGAGTTCACCCCTCCACTTT. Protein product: CASSLGSERSSPLHF.

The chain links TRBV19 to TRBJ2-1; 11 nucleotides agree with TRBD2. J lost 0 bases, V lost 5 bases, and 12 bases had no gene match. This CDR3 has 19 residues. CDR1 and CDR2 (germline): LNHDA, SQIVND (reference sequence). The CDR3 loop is CASSRLWASGGSSYNEQFF. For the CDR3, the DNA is TGTGCCAGTAGTCGGTTATGGGCTAGCGGGGGGTCCTCCTACAATGAGCAGTTCTTC.

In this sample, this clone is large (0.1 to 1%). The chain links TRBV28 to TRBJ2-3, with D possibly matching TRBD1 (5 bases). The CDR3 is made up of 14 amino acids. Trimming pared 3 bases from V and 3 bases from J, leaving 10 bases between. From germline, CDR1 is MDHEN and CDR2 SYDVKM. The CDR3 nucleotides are TGTGCCAGCAGTTTTTTATCAGGGACAGATACGCAGTATTTT. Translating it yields CASSFLSGTDTQYF.

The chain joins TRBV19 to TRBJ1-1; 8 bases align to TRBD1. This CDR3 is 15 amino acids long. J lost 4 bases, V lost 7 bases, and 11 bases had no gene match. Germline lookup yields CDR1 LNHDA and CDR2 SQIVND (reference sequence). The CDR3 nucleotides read TGTGCCAGTAAGGGGGCAGGGGGCTTTAGCACTGAAGCTTTCTTT. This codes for CASKGAGGFSTEAFF.

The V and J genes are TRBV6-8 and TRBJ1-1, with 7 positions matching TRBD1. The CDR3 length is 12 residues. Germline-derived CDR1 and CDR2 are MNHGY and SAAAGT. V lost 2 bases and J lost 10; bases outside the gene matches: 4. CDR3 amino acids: CASSYRQGVAFF. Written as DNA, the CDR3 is TGTGCCAGCAGTTACCGACAGGGTGTAGCTTTCTTT.

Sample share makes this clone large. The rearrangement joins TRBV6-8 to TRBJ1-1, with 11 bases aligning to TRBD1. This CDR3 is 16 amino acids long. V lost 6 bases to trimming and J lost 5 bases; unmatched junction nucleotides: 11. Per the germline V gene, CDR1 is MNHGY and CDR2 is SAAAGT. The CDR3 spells CASSQGQGAFDTEAFF. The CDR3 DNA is TGTGCCAGCAGCCAAGGACAGGGGGCTTTTGATACTGAAGCTTTCTTT.

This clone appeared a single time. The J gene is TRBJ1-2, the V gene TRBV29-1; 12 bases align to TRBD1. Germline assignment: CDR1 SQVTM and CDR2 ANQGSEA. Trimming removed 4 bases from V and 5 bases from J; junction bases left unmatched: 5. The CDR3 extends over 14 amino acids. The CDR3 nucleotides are TGCAGCGTTGGGGACAGGGGGCAATTTTATGGCTACACCTTC. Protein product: CSVGDRGQFYGYTF. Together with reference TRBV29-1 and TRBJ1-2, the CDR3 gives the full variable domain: SAVISQKPSRDICQRGTSLTIQCQVDSQVTMMFWYRQQPGQSLTLIATANQGSEATYESGFVIDKFPISRPNLTFSTLTVSNMSPEDSSIYLCSVGDRGQFYGYTFGSGTRLTVV.

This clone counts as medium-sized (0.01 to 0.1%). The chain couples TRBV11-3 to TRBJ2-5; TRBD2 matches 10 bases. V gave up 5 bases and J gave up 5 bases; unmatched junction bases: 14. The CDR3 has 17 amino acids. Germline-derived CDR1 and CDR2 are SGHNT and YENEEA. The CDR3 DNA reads TGTGCCAGCAGCCCGGTCCCCCGACCAGCGGGGGGGGAGACCCAGTACTTC. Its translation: CASSPVPRPAGGETQYF. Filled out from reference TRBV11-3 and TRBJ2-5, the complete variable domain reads EAGVVQSPRYKIIEKKQPVAFWCNPISGHNTLYWYLQNLGQGPELLIRYENEEAVDDSQLPKDRFSAERLKGVDSTLKIQPAELGDSAVYLCASSPVPRPAGGETQYFGPGTRLLVL.

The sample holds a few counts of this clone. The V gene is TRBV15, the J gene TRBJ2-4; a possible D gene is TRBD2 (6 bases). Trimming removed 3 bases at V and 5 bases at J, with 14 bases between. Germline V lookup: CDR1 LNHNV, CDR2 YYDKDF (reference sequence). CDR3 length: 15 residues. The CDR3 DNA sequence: TGTGCCACCAGCAGGACCCTAGCGAATCAAAACATTCAGTACTTC. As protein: CATSRTLANQNIQYF. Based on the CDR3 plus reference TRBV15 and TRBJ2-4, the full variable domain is DAMVIQNPRYQVTQFGKPVTLSCSQTLNHNVMYWYQQKSSQAPKLLFHYYDKDFNNEADTPDNFQSRRPNTSFCFLDIRSPGLGDTAMYLCATSRTLANQNIQYFGAGTRLSVL.

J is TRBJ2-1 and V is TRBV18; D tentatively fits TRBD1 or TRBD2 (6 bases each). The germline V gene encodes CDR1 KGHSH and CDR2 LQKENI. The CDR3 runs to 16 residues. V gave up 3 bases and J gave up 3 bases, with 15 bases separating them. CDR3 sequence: CASSPTRGAGYNEQFF. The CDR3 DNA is TGTGCCAGCTCACCGACGAGGGGGGCTGGCTACAATGAGCAGTTCTTC. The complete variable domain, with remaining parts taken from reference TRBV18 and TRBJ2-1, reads NAGVMQNPRHLVRRRGQEARLRCSPMKGHSHVYWYRQLPEEGLKFMVYLQKENIIDESGMPKERFSAEFPKEGPSILRIQQVVRGDSAAYFCASSPTRGAGYNEQFFGPGTRLTVL.

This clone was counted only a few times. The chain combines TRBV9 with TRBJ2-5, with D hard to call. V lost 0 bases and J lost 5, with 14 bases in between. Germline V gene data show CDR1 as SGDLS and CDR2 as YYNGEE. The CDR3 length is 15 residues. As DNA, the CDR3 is TGTGCCAGCAGCGTAGGGATTGAGGTCGGGGAGACCCAGTACTTC. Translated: CASSVGIEVGETQYF.

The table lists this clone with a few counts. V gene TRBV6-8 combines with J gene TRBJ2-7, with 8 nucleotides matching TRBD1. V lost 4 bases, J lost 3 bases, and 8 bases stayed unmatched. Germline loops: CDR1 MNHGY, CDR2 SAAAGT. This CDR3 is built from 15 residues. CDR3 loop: CASSSKGQGGYEQYF. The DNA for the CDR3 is TGTGCCAGCAGTTCGAAAGGACAGGGTGGCTACGAGCAGTACTTC.

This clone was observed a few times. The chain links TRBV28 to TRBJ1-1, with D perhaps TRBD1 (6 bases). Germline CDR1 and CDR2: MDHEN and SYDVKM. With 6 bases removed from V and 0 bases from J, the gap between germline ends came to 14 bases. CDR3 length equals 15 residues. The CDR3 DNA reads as TGTGCCAGCAGAAGAAGAGGACAGATGAACACTGAAGCTTTCTTT. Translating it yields CASRRRGQMNTEAFF.

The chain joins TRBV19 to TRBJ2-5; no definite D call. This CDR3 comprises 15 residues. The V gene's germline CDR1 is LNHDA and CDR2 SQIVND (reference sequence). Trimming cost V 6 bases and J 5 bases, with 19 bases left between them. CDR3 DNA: TGTGCCAGTAGCAATGTGGCACACACAAGGGAGACCCAGTACTTC. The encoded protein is CASSNVAHTRETQYF.